These 10 T cell receptor beta chains share one sample of origin, sequenced in a study of T cells after yellow fever vaccination. TCRdb reprocessed the 5' RACE reads with MiXCR, giving one entry per CDR3 protein. The sample yields approximately 260,000 distinct CDR3 sequences, about 5.2% seen once. The material sequenced was CD4+ T cells sorted from PBMCs, taken on the day of the yellow fever booster vaccination. Receptor source: a man aged 18 to 29 who received the YFV17D yellow fever vaccine.

V gene TRBV5-4 combines with J gene TRBJ2-5; D not certain. V was trimmed by 0 bases and J by 3 bases, leaving 6 bases between them. CDR3 length: 13 residues. The germline V gene has CDR1 SGHNT and CDR2 YYREEE (reference sequence). In DNA form, the CDR3 reads TGTGCCAGCAGCTTGGTGCTGGAAGAGACCCAGTACTTC. This codes for CASSLVLEETQYF.

This sequence joins TRBV4-3 and TRBJ2-2; possibly TRBD1 or TRBD2 for D (5 bases each). The germline V gene encodes CDR1 LGHNA and CDR2 YSLEER. CDR3 length equals 16 residues. Trimming cost V 4 bases and J 1 base, with 13 bases left between them. The DNA for the CDR3 is TGCGCCAGCAGCCCCCGGGGCGACCGGAACACCGGGGAGCTGTTTTTT. This gives the protein CASSPRGDRNTGELFF.

The chain has TRBV4-2 and TRBJ2-7, with D possibly matching TRBD2 (5 bases). Germline lookup yields CDR1 LGHNA and CDR2 YNFKEQ. This CDR3 has 18 residues. The V end lost 0 bases, the J end lost 7 bases, and 25 bases lay between the germline ends. The DNA of the CDR3 is TGTGCCAGCAGCCAAGATCTGGAGGTGAGGGCGGACGGGTGGGAGCAGTACGTC. Its translation: CASSQDLEVRADGWEQYV.

The J gene is TRBJ1-1, the V gene TRBV6-6; no firm D call. The CDR3 sequence is 14 residues long. V shed 7 bases and J shed 3 bases, with 15 bases lying between them. Germline CDR1 is MNHNY and CDR2 is SVGAGI (reference sequence). The CDR3 sequence: CASTWGGSDTEAFF. The CDR3 DNA sequence: TGTGCCAGCACTTGGGGAGGTTCAGACACTGAAGCTTTCTTT.

The CDR3 DNA reads TGCAGCGTTGGTATAGCGGGGGGGGGAGAGACCCAGTACTTC. Residues: CSVGIAGGGETQYF. This sequence joins TRBV29-1 and TRBJ2-5; 11 nucleotides match TRBD2. The germline gives CDR1 SQVTM, CDR2 ANQGSEA. The V and J ends lost 4 bases and 4 bases, in that order; junction bases with no gene match: 5. This CDR3 has 14 residues.

In DNA form, the CDR3 reads TGTGCCAGCAGCTGGGACAGGGATCTTGAGCCCCAGCATTTT. Its protein product is CASSWDRDLEPQHF. The chain carries TRBV5-5 and TRBJ1-5; 9 nucleotides agree with TRBD1. This CDR3 is built from 14 residues. V shed 3 bases and J 8 bases; nucleotides not matched to a gene: 6. The germline CDR1 and CDR2 sequences are SGHKS and YYEKEE (reference sequence). The full variable domain, in which reference TRBV5-5 and TRBJ1-5 provide the parts outside the CDR3, is DAGVTQSPTHLIKTRGQQVTLRCSPISGHKSVSWYQQVLGQGPQFIFQYYEKEERGRGNFPDRFSARQFPNYSSELNVNALLLGDSALYLCASSWDRDLEPQHFGDGTRLSIL.

The V call is TRBV9, the J call TRBJ2-5, with TRBD1 identical over 9 bases. Unmatched junction bases numbered 7, after V lost 2 bases and J lost 2 bases. CDR3 length equals 16 residues. Per germline, CDR1 SGDLS and CDR2 YYNGEE. CDR3 sequence reads: CASSVTGTGLQETQYF. The CDR3 region has the DNA TGTGCCAGCAGCGTGACCGGGACAGGGTTACAAGAGACCCAGTACTTC.

The genes are TRBV12-3 or TRBV12-4 and TRBJ2-3; D remains ambiguous. V lost 2 bases, J lost 2 bases, and 5 bases lay in between. The CDR3 covers 13 residues. The CDR3 region is CASSLFSTDTQYF. As DNA, the CDR3 is TGTGCCAGCAGTTTATTTTCCACAGATACGCAGTATTTT.

The rearrangement uses TRBV12-3 or TRBV12-4 and TRBJ2-7; TRBD2 matches 11 bases. The V segment lost 1 base and the J segment 3 bases; nucleotides outside the gene matches: 2. The CDR3 spans 15 residues. The CDR3 reads CASSLGLAGGYEQYF. The CDR3 coding sequence is TGTGCCAGCAGTTTAGGCCTAGCGGGGGGCTACGAGCAGTACTTC.

This clonotype was seen a handful of times. The rearrangement uses TRBV5-1 and TRBJ2-5; D perhaps matches TRBD1 (6 bases). Germline V gene lookup returns CDR1 SGHRS and CDR2 YFSETQ. The CDR3 runs 16 residues. V lost 0 bases to trimming and J lost 0 bases, with 12 bases between them. The DNA of the CDR3 is TGCGCCAGCAGCTTGGTATGGGGGCGGCACCAAGAGACCCAGTACTTC. Its translation is CASSLVWGRHQETQYF.